This T cell receptor beta chain was sequenced during a study of shared clonotypes between healthy human individuals. Study information: Those who served as donors were a couple of women and a few men between the ages of 18 and 49.

Remarks on this clone: Its specificity is unknown.

Genomic DNA of every subset was divided equally among multiple immunoSEQ plates. The table came from immunoSEQ multiplex PCR; TCRdb's copy has only in-frame clones and leaves some out. The sample includes hundreds of thousands of clones, roughly 96% of them seen just once. The study, taken as a whole, reports: Few donors restricted represented genetic and exposure-history diversity. Clonotypes that were shared across a handful of donors made up approximately 5% of naive CD4 clonotypes.

Terminally differentiated effector memory CD45RA+ cells were left out of the naive CD8 fraction, which was CD45RO-negative and positively selected for CCR7. The germline V gene has CDR1 MGHDK and CDR2 SYGVNS. The CDR3 contains 16 residues. With 2 bases removed from V and 4 bases from J, the gap between germline ends came to 17 bases. Sequenced: naive CD8+ T cells sorted from blood. V and J are TRBV25-1 and TRBJ1-2; possibly TRBD1 for D (5 bases). This clonotype was obtained from a woman under 40 in good health. CDR3 in amino acids: CASSEIHPPGFYGYTF. CDR3 coding DNA: TGTGCCAGCAGTGAAATCCACCCCCCAGGGTTCTATGGCTACACCTTC.